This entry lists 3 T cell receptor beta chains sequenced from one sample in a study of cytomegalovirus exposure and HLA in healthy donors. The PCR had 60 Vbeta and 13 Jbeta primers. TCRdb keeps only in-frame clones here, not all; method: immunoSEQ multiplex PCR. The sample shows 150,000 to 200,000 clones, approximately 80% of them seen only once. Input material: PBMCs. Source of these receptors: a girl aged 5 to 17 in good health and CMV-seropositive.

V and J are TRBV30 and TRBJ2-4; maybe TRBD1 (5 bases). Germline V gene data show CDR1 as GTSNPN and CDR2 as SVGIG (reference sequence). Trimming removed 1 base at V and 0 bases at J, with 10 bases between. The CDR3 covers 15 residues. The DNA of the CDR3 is TGTGCCTGGAGTGGGGCCCAGGGAGCCAAAAACATTCAGTACTTC. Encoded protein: CAWSGAQGAKNIQYF.

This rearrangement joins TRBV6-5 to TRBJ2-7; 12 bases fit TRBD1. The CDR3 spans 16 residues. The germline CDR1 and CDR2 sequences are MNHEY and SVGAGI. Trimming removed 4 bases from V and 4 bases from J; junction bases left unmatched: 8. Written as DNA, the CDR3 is TGTGCCAGCAGTTCCCAACCGGGACAGGGGGCTTACGAGCAGTACTTC. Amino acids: CASSSQPGQGAYEQYF.

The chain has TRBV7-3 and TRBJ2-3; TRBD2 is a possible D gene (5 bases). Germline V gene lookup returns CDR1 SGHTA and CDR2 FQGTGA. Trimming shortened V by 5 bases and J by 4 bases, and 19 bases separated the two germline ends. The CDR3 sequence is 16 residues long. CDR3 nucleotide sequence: TGTGCCAGCAGCCCCGGAGGAGCGCTAGCTGCAGATACGCAGTATTTT. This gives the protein CASSPGGALAADTQYF.